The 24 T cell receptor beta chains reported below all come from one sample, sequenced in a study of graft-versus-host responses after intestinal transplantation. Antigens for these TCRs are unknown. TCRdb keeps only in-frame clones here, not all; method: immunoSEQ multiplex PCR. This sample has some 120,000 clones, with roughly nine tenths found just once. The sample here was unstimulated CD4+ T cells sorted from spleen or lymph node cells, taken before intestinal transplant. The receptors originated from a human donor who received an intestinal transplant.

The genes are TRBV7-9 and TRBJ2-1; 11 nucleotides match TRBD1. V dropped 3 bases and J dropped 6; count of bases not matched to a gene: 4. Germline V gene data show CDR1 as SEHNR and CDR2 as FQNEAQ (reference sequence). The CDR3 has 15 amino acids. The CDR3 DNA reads TGTGCCAGCAGCTTGGGACAGGGGGTTATCAATGAGCAGTTCTTC. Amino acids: CASSLGQGVINEQFF. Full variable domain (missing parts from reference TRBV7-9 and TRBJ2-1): DTGVSQNPRHKITKRGQNVTFRCDPISEHNRLYWYRQTLGQGPEFLTYFQNEAQLEKSRLLSDRFSAERPKGSFSTLEIQRTEQGDSAMYLCASSLGQGVINEQFFGPGTRLTVL.

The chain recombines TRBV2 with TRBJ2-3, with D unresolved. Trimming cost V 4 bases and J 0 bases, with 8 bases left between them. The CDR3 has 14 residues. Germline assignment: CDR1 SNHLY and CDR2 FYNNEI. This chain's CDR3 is CASSVSRSTDTQYF. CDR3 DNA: TGTGCCAGCAGTGTTTCCAGAAGCACAGATACGCAGTATTTT.

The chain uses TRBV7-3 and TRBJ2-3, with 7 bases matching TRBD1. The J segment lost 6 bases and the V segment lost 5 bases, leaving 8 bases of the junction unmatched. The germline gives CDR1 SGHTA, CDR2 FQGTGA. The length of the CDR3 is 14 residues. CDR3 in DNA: TGTGCCAGCAGCCCCGGACAGGCAGGGGATACGCAGTATTTT. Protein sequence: CASSPGQAGDTQYF.

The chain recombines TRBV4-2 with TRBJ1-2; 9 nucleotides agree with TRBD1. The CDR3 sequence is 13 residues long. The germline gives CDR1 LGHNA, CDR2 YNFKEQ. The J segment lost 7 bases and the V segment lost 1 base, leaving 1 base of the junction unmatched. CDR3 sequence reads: CASSQGQGGGYTF. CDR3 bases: TGTGCCAGCAGCCAAGGACAGGGGGGTGGCTACACCTTC.

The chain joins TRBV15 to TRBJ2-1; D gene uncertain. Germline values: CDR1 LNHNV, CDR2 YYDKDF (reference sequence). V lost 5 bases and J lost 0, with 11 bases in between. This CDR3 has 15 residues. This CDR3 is CATSLESSSYNEQFF. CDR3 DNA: TGTGCCACCAGCCTAGAGTCAAGCTCCTACAATGAGCAGTTCTTC. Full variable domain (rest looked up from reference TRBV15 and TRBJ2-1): DAMVIQNPRYQVTQFGKPVTLSCSQTLNHNVMYWYQQKSSQAPKLLFHYYDKDFNNEADTPDNFQSRRPNTSFCFLDIRSPGLGDTAMYLCATSLESSSYNEQFFGPGTRLTVL.

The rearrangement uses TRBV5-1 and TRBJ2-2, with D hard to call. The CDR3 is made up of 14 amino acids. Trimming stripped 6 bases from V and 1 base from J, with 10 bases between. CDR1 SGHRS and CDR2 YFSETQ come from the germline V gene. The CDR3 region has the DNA TGCGCCAGCAAAAATGCGGTGAACACCGGGGAGCTGTTTTTT. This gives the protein CASKNAVNTGELFF.

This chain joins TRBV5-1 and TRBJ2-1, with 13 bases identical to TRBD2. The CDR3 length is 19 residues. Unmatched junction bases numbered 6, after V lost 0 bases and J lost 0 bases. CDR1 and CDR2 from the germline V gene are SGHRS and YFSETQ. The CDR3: CASSLAGTSGIPSYNEQFF. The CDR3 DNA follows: TGCGCCAGCAGCTTGGCTGGGACTAGCGGGATCCCCTCCTACAATGAGCAGTTCTTC.

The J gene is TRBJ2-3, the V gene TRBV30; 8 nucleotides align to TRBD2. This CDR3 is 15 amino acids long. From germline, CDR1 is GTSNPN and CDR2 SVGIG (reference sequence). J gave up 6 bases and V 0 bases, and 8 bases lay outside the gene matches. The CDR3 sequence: CAWSVMAGGQDTQYF. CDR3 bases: TGTGCCTGGAGTGTGATGGCGGGGGGCCAGGATACGCAGTATTTT.

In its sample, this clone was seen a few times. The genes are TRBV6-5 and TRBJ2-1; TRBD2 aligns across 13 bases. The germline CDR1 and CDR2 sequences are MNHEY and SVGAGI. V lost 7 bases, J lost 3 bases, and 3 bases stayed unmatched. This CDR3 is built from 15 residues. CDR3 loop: CASTRTSGGYNEQFF. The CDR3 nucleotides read TGTGCCAGCACCCGGACTAGCGGGGGCTACAATGAGCAGTTCTTC.

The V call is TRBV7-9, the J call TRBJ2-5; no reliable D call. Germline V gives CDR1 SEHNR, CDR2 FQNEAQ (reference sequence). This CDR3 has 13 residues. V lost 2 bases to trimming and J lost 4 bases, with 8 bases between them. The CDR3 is CASSLQVRETQYF. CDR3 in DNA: TGTGCCAGCAGCTTACAGGTCCGAGAGACCCAGTACTTC.

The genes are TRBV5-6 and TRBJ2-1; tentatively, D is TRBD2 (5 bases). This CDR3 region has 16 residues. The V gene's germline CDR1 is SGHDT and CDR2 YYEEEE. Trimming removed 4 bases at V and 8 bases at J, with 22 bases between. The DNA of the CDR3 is TGTGCCAGCAGCAGCACGGACTCAGCCCCACACGATGAGCAGTTCTTC. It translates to CASSSTDSAPHDEQFF.

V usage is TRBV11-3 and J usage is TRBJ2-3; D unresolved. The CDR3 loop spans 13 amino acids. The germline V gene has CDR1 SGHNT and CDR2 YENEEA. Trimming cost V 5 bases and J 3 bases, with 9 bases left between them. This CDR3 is CASSPGVTDTQYF. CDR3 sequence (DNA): TGTGCCAGCAGCCCCGGAGTAACAGATACGCAGTATTTT.

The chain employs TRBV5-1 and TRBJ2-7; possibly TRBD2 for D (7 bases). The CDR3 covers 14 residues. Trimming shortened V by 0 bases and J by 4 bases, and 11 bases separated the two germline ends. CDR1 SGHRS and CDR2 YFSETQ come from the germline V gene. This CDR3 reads CASSLGGGGYEQYF. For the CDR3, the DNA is TGCGCCAGCAGCTTGGGAGGGGGGGGTTACGAGCAGTACTTC. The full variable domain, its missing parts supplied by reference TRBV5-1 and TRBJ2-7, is KAGVTQTPRYLIKTRGQQVTLSCSPISGHRSVSWYQQTPGQGLQFLFEYFSETQRNKGNFPGRFSGRQFSNSRSEMNVSTLELGDSALYLCASSLGGGGYEQYFGPGTRLTVT.

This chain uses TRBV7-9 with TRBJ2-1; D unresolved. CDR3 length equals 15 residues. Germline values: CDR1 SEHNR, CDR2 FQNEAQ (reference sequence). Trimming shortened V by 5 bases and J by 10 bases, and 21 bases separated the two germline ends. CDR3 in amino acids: CASSPLVGSMTEQFF. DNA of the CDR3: TGTGCCAGCAGCCCCCTTGTAGGTTCGATGACAGAGCAGTTCTTC.

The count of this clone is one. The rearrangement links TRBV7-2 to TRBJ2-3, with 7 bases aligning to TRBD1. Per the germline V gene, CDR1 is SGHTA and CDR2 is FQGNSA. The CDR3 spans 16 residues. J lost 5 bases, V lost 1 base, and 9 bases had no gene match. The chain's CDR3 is CASSLGRLAGGDTQYF. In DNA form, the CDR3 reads TGTGCCAGCAGCTTAGGGCGTCTAGCAGGGGGAGATACGCAGTATTTT.

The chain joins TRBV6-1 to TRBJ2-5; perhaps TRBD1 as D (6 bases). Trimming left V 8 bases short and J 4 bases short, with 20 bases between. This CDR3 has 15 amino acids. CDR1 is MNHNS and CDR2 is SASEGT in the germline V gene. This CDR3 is CASLSGELGRETQYF. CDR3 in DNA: TGTGCCAGCCTTTCAGGGGAGTTGGGAAGAGAGACCCAGTACTTC.

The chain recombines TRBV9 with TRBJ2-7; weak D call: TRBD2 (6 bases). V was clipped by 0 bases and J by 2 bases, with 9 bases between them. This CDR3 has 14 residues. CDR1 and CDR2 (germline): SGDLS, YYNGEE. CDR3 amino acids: CASSVGGLPYEQYF. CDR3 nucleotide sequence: TGTGCCAGCAGCGTAGGTGGACTACCCTACGAGCAGTACTTC.

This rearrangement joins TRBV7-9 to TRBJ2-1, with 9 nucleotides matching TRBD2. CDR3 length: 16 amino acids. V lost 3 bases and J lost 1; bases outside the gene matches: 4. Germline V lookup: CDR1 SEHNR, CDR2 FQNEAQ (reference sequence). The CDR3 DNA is TGTGCCAGCAGCTTTCTAGCGGGGCCTTCCTACAATGAGCAGTTCTTC. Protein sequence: CASSFLAGPSYNEQFF. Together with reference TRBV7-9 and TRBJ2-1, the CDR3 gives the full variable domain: DTGVSQNPRHKITKRGQNVTFRCDPISEHNRLYWYRQTLGQGPEFLTYFQNEAQLEKSRLLSDRFSAERPKGSFSTLEIQRTEQGDSAMYLCASSFLAGPSYNEQFFGPGTRLTVL.

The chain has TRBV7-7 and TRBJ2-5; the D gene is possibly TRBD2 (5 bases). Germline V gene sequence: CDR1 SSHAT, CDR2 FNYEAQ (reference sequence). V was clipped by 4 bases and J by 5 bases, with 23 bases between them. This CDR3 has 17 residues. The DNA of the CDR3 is TGTGCCAGCAGCTCCTCGGGGTCACCGTGGGCGCGGGAGACCCAGTACTTC. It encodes CASSSSGSPWARETQYF.

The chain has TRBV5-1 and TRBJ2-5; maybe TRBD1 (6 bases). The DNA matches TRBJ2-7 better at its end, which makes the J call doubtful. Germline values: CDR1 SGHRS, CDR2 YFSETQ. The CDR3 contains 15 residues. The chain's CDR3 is CASSFLLDSSYEQYF. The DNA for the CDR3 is TGCGCCAGCAGCTTCCTCCTGGACAGCTCCTACGAGCAGTACTTC.

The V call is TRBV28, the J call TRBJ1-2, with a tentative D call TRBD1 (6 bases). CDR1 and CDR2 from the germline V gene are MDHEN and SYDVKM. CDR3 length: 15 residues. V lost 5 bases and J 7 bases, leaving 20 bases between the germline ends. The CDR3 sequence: CASSTPLGGAGGYTF. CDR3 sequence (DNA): TGTGCCAGCAGTACCCCGCTCGGGGGGGCTGGTGGCTACACCTTC.

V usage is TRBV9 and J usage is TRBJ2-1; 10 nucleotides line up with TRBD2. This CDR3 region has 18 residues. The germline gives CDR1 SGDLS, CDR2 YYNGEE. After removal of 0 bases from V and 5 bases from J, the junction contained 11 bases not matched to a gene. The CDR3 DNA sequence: TGTGCCAGCAGCGTAGTTCCCTCAGCGGGGGGGGGAAACAATGAGCAGTTCTTC. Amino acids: CASSVVPSAGGGNNEQFF.

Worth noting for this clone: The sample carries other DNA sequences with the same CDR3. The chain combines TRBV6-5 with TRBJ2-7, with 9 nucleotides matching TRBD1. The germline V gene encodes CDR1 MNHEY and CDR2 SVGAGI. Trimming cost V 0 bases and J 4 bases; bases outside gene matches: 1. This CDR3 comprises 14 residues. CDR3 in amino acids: CASSYSTGGYEQYF. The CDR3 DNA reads TGTGCCAGCAGTTACTCGACAGGGGGTTACGAGCAGTACTTC.

In nucleotides, the CDR3 is TGTGCCAGCAGTTTAACTCGTCCCGCCGCGCCCCAGCATTTT. It yields the protein CASSLTRPAAPQHF. This chain connects TRBV6-6 to TRBJ1-5; no clear D. Per germline, CDR1 MNHNY and CDR2 SVGAGI (reference sequence). CDR3 length equals 14 residues. V gave up 4 bases and J gave up 9 bases, with 16 bases separating them.